Below are 3 T cell receptor beta chains sequenced from a single sample in a study of blood T cells in healthy people across ages. Then a second PCR, running about 6 to 12 cycles, was carried out with a sample-barcoded 5' primer and a J-beta primer mix. One entry per CDR3 protein results from TCRdb running MiXCR on the 5' RACE reads. Of 780,000 or so distinct CDR3 sequences in the sample, about 61% were seen once. Sequencing input: blood. The receptors were sampled from a man aged 40-50 years in good health.

The gene calls are TRBV7-2 and TRBJ2-1; 7 bases are a match to TRBD2. The CDR3 is 16 amino acids. Losses at the gene ends were 6 bases for V and 0 bases for J; bases not matched to a gene: 8. Germline V lookup: CDR1 SGHTA, CDR2 FQGNSA. DNA for the CDR3: TGTGCCAGCAGAATAACAGCGGGAAGCTCCTACAATGAGCAGTTCTTC. It yields the protein CASRITAGSSYNEQFF.

The J gene is TRBJ2-7, the V gene TRBV27; D is possibly TRBD2 (6 bases). The V gene lost 2 bases and the J gene lost 3 bases, with 20 bases spanning the gap. The CDR3 has 17 amino acids. Germline V CDR1 and CDR2: MNHEY, SMNVEV (reference sequence). This chain's CDR3 is CASSLELRRDSIYEQYF. DNA of the CDR3: TGTGCCAGCAGTTTAGAATTACGGCGGGACTCAATCTACGAGCAGTACTTC.

The chain joins TRBV9 to TRBJ1-1; unclear D gene. CDR1 is SGDLS, CDR2 YYNGEE, per germline. This CDR3 is built from 13 residues. Deletions cut 3 bases from V and 4 bases from J, with 10 bases between. CDR3 nucleotides: TGTGCCAGCAGCGAGGAGTGGGGCACTGAAGCTTTCTTT. Protein product: CASSEEWGTEAFF.